This T cell receptor beta chain was sequenced for a study of CXCR3-negative and CXCR3-positive naive CD8 T cells. Study-level points and caveats: CD5 surface expression was similar among naive subsets, and TCR strength was estimated by inference from TRB CDR3 properties. TRB CDR3 hydrophobicity was greater in CXCR3-positive naive cells than in CXCR3-negative naive cells.

The germline V gene encodes CDR1 LGHNA and CDR2 YSLEER. CDR3 length equals 15 residues. UMI-labeled 5' RACE yielded the TRB cDNA libraries. TCRdb re-called the 5' RACE reads; every CDR3 protein appears as one record, without DNA. The table for this sample gives under 85,000 distinct CDR3 sequences. About this clonotype: The antigen remains unidentified.

This chain uses TRBV4-3 with TRBJ2-1; TCRdb returns TRBD2, unconfirmable since there is no DNA. This clonotype originated in a human donor in good health. Some clones in this sample may be carry-over from other donors' samples. The specimen was naive CXCR3+ CD8+ T cells from blood. Subset noted: CD45RO-CCR7+CD27+CD95- naive CD8+ T cells expressing CXCR3 (TNR3+). The CDR3 protein is CASSRMDTSGTEQFF.